The rows below give T cell receptor beta chains drawn from one sample of a study of blood T cell repertoires in COVID-19. Some clones are missing from TCRdb's copy, which holds only in-frame ones; the method was immunoSEQ multiplex PCR. The repertoire consists of hundreds of thousands of clones, with around 89% occurring once and the leading ten covering around 1.3%. The sample consisted of PBMCs or T cells enriched from blood (not recorded which). These receptors all stem from a man aged 25-45 years who had recovered from COVID-19. CDR3s include the opening cysteine and the closing phenylalanine or tryptophan. D genes are given only for firm matches. Size is stated for part of the rows, as once, few or many counts, or as a class when the clone is expanded.

v_gene,j_gene,d_gene,abundance,CDR3aa,CDR3nt
TRBV11-2,TRBJ1-6,NA,few,CASSLAGKSPLHF,TGTGCCAGCAGCTTAGCGGGGAAATCACCCCTCCACTTT
TRBV5-6,TRBJ2-2,NA,NA,CASSLGLSGELFF,TGTGCCAGCAGCTTGGGGCTCTCCGGGGAGCTGTTTTTT
TRBV28,TRBJ1-5,TRBD1,NA,CASSSQGVGNQPQHF,TGTGCCAGCAGTTCCCAGGGGGTTGGTAATCAGCCCCAGCATTTT
TRBV5-1,TRBJ1-1,NA,NA,CASSWGGNSDTEAFF,TGCGCCAGCAGCTGGGGGGGTAATTCTGACACTGAAGCTTTCTTT
TRBV5-1,TRBJ1-3,NA,NA,CASSLDRSSGNTIYF,TGCGCCAGCAGCCTCGACAGGTCTTCTGGAAACACCATATATTTT
TRBV12-3/TRBV12-4,TRBJ1-2,NA,NA,CAIGRRINYGYTF,TGTGCCATAGGACGGAGGATTAACTATGGCTACACCTTC
TRBV2,TRBJ1-6,TRBD1,NA,CASSGQGRGTALHF,TGTGCCAGCAGCGGACAGGGGCGTGGAACGGCCCTCCACTTT
TRBV30,TRBJ2-3,NA,NA,CAWTEFSTDTQYF,TGTGCCTGGACGGAGTTTAGCACAGATACGCAGTATTTT
TRBV11-2,TRBJ2-1,TRBD1,NA,CASSATGGRYNEQFF,TGTGCCAGCAGCGCGACAGGGGGCAGGTACAATGAGCAGTTCTTC
TRBV2,TRBJ1-1,TRBD1,once,CASSEGKKALAGQGRDTEAFF,TGTGCCAGCAGTGAAGGAAAAAAGGCCTTGGCGGGACAGGGGAGAGATACTGAAGCTTTCTTT
TRBV18,TRBJ1-5,TRBD1,NA,CASSRQGAKGNQPQHF,TGTGCCAGCTCACGGCAGGGGGCGAAGGGCAATCAGCCCCAGCATTTT
TRBV6-5,TRBJ2-1,TRBD2,NA,CASSIAGGSYNEQFF,TGTGCCAGCAGCATAGCGGGCGGCTCCTACAATGAGCAGTTCTTC
TRBV14,TRBJ1-6,NA,NA,CASSQVDSYNSPLHF,TGTGCCAGCAGCCAAGTTGACAGCTATAATTCACCCCTCCACTTT
TRBV13,TRBJ2-5,NA,NA,CASSPPQGETQYF,TGTGCCAGCAGCCCACCACAGGGAGAGACCCAGTACTTC
TRBV28,TRBJ2-3,TRBD2,NA,CASSLGREGLTDTQYF,TGTGCCAGCAGTTTGGGGCGGGAGGGCCTCACAGATACGCAGTATTTT